The clone carrying this TCR beta chain was seen more than once but under ten times. The antigen is undetermined. This sample is drawn from a study of CD8 T cells in ankylosing spondylitis. General study findings and limits: Blood of patients with ankylosing spondylitis appeared to be characterized by a TCR beta motif of several highly homologous variants. Disease-linked clones reportedly concentrated significantly in matched ankylosing spondylitis synovial fluid.

Each TCR beta library was made by quantitative 5'-RACE that incorporated molecular barcodes. In TCRdb, the 5' RACE reads were re-called with MiXCR into one record per CDR3 protein. The data contain approximately 300,000 distinct CDR3 sequences, around 8% of them singletons. From germline, CDR1 is MNHNS and CDR2 SASEGT. Trimming stripped 5 bases from V and 0 bases from J, with 8 bases between. The CDR3 runs to 14 residues. Input material: blood, either unsorted or a sorted T cell fraction (not recorded which). The sequence derives from a male donor with ankylosing spondylitis. The gene calls are TRBV6-1 and TRBJ1-3; D not resolved. The CDR3 nucleotides read TGTGCCAGCAGTTTAGCCTTCTCTGGAAACACCATATATTTT. Translating it yields CASSLAFSGNTIYF.